The 11 T cell receptor beta chains in this list originate from one sample, sequenced in a study of tumor-infiltrating lymphocytes in oesophageal squamous cell carcinoma. MiXCR, applied by TCRdb to the PCR reads, yields one record per CDR3 protein. This table holds almost 20,000 distinct CDR3 sequences, approximately 40% found once. Sequencing was carried out using blood. These receptors all come from a male donor with esophageal squamous cell carcinoma.

This clonotype has only a few counts. A much larger clone sits a single nucleotide away, making a read error possible. This chain links TRBV7-9 with TRBJ2-1; TRBD2 matches 7 bases. After removal of 5 bases from V and 10 bases from J, the junction contained 8 bases not matched to a gene. Germline V lookup: CDR1 SEHNR, CDR2 FQNEAQ (reference sequence). The CDR3 extends over 13 amino acids. CDR3 coding DNA: TGTGCCAGCAGCCTACAGCGGGACTACGAGCAGTTCTTC. It codes for CASSLQRDYEQFF.

This chain links TRBV11-2 with TRBJ2-1; D gene unclear. The V gene lost 8 bases and the J gene lost 3 bases, with 11 bases spanning the gap. The CDR3 extends over 13 amino acids. The germline V gene encodes CDR1 SGHAT and CDR2 FQNNGV. The CDR3 nucleotides read TGTGCCAGCGCTATTGACTTCTACAATGAGCAGTTCTTC. Its protein is CASAIDFYNEQFF.

Sample share makes this clonotype medium-sized (0.01 to 0.1%). The gene calls are TRBV7-8 and TRBJ2-2; 10 positions match TRBD1. The CDR3 loop spans 15 amino acids. V dropped 5 bases and J dropped 4; count of bases not matched to a gene: 4. CDR1 is SGHVS and CDR2 is FQNEAQ in the germline V gene. CDR3 residues: CASSLGQGGTGELFF. The CDR3 nucleotides are TGTGCCAGCAGCCTCGGACAGGGGGGCACCGGGGAGCTGTTTTTT.

This clonotype is labeled large. The chain joins TRBV7-6 to TRBJ2-5; the D gene is possibly TRBD2 (6 bases). The CDR3 extends over 13 amino acids. Germline V lookup: CDR1 SGHVS, CDR2 FNYEAQ. V lost 1 base, J lost 5 bases, and 8 bases lay in between. The CDR3 coding sequence is TGTGCCAGCAGCTTAGGAGGGAGGGAGACCCAGTACTTC. Protein sequence: CASSLGGRETQYF.

This clonotype qualifies as medium-sized. The rearrangement joins TRBV7-2 to TRBJ2-7; D not certain. The germline gives CDR1 SGHTA, CDR2 FQGNSA. V dropped 2 bases and J dropped 2 bases, with 7 bases sitting between them. CDR3 length equals 13 residues. CDR3 sequence reads: CASSLRSAYEQYF. CDR3 DNA sequence: TGTGCCAGCAGCTTAAGGTCAGCCTACGAGCAGTACTTC. Combining the CDR3 with reference TRBV7-2 and TRBJ2-7 gives the whole variable domain GAGVSQSPSNKVTEKGKDVELRCDPISGHTALYWYRQSLGQGLEFLIYFQGNSAPDKSGLPSDRFSAERTGGSVSTLTIQRTQQEDSAVYLCASSLRSAYEQYFGPGTRLTVT.

This clonotype was seen at least ten times. The chain is built from TRBV5-4 and TRBJ2-2; TRBD2 aligns across 10 bases. Germline CDR1 is SGHNT and CDR2 is YYREEE (reference sequence). V trimming: 3 bases; J trimming: 7 bases; junction bases outside the gene matches: 9. This CDR3 comprises 16 residues. The CDR3 loop is CASSSLAGGQNGELFF. CDR3 DNA sequence: TGTGCCAGCAGCTCGTTAGCGGGAGGTCAAAACGGGGAGCTGTTTTTT. The full variable domain, in which reference TRBV5-4 and TRBJ2-2 provide the parts outside the CDR3, is ETGVTQSPTHLIKTRGQQVTLRCSSQSGHNTVSWYQQALGQGPQFIFQYYREEENGRGNFPPRFSGLQFPNYSSELNVNALELDDSALYLCASSSLAGGQNGELFFGEGSRLTVL.

This clonotype came up a few times. J is TRBJ1-3 and V is TRBV14; no clear D. The CDR3 is 13 amino acids. V gave up 4 bases and J gave up 2 bases, with 6 bases separating them. The V gene's germline CDR1 is SGHDN and CDR2 FVKESK. CDR3 nucleotide sequence: TGTGCCAGCAGCCTAAACGCTGGAAACACCATATATTTT. Translating gives CASSLNAGNTIYF.

This clonotype was counted at least ten times. The V and J genes are TRBV12-5 and TRBJ2-4, with 10 bases that match TRBD1. The CDR3 covers 19 residues. After removal of 4 bases from V and 0 bases from J, the junction contained 12 bases not matched to a gene. Per germline, CDR1 LGHNT and CDR2 FRNRAP. The CDR3 nucleotides are TGTGCTAGTGGTTCGGACAGGGGGAACATGATACTAGCCAAAAACATTCAGTACTTC. Its translation: CASGSDRGNMILAKNIQYF.

Note on this clonotype: At one boundary the junction diverges from the germline segment, which might be a read error. This chain's CDR3 is CASSYISSSGGNTGELYF. In nucleotides, the CDR3 is TGTGCCAGCAGTTACATAAGCTCTAGCGGGGGGAACACCGGGGAGCTGTACTTC. The rearrangement uses TRBV6-8 and TRBJ1-1; TRBD1 might be the D (5 bases). This CDR3 has 18 amino acids. Germline V gives CDR1 MNHGY, CDR2 SAAAGT.

Concerning this clonotype itself: This likely comes from a read error, as the CDR3 has no conserved phenylalanine or tryptophan at its end. The DNA is left out, because the CDR3 cannot be placed on it with certainty; the CDR3 is given as TCRdb lists it. This chain joins TRBV11-3 and TRBJ2-6; TRBD1, as called in the table, went unchecked against the DNA. The CDR3 comprises 18 residues, both ends counted. Germline assignment: CDR1 SGHNT and CDR2 YENEEA. CDR3 loop: CASSSQGASSYNEQFFGA.

Comment on this clonotype: One end of the junction varies from germline; a read error may be responsible. This rearrangement joins TRBV7-3 to TRBJ2-5, with 10 bases that match TRBD2. Germline V lookup: CDR1 SGHTA, CDR2 FQGTGA. The CDR3 sequence is 15 residues long. DNA of the CDR3: TGTGCCAGCGGCTTAATGGCTAGCGGGAGAGAGACCCAGTACTTC. As protein: CASGLMASGRETQYF.